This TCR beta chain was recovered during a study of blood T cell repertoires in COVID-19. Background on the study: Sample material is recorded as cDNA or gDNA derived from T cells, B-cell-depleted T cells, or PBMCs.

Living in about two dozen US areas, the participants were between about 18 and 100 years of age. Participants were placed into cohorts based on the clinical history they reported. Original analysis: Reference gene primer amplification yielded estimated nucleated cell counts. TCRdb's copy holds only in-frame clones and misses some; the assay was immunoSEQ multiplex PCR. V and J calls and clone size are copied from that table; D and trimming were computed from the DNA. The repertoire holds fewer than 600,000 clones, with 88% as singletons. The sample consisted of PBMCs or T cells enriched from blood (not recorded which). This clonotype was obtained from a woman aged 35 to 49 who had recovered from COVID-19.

CDR3 coding DNA: TGCGCCAGCAGCCAAGAGCCCCCGGGAGGGCGGTCCGGCAATGAGCAGTTCTTC. Translating it yields CASSQEPPGGRSGNEQFF. This chain joins TRBV4-3 and TRBJ2-1, with 8 positions matching TRBD2. From germline, CDR1 is LGHNA and CDR2 YSLEER. This CDR3 comprises 18 residues. V trimming: 0 bases; J trimming: 6 bases; junction bases outside the gene matches: 13.